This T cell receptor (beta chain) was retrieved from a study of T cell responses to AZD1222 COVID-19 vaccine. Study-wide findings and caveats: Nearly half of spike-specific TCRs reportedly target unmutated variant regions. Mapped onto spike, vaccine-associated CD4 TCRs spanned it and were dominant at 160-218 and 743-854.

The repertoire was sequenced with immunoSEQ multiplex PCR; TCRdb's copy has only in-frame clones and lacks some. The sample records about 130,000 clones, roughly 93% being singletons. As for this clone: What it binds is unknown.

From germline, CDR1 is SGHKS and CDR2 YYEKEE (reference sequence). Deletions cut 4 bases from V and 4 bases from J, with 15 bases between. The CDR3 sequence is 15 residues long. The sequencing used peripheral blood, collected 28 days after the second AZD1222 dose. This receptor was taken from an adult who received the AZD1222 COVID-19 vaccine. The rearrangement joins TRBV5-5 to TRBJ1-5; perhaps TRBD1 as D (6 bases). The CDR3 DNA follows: TGTGCCAGCAGCCGGACAGTTTTTTCTAATCAGCCCCAGCATTTT. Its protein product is CASSRTVFSNQPQHF.